A selection of T cell receptor beta chains follows, all from one sample in a study of OX40 agonist ivuxolimab in advanced cancers. TCRdb's table, derived via immunoSEQ multiplex PCR, lists solely in-frame clones and lacks some. The sample lists tens of thousands of clones, about 91% occurring once. The sequencing here drew on CD4+ or CD8+ T cells sorted from blood, taken in a trial of the OX40 agonist ivuxolimab. The origin of the receptors is an adult with an advanced solid tumor such as melanoma, head and neck, liver or kidney cancer. The conserved cysteine and the conserved F or W are not part of the CDR3 here. D genes are given only for firm matches.

d_gene	v_gene	j_gene	CDR3aa
TRBD1	TRBV10-3	TRBJ1-1	AIKGQGENTEAF
TRBD1	TRBV6-1	TRBJ1-5	ASKRTGANNQPQH
NA	TRBV6-5	TRBJ2-7	ASSPHRYEQY
NA	TRBV7-2	TRBJ1-2	ASSPPGKGYYGYT
NA	TRBV6-1	TRBJ2-3	ASSDGPAGPTSSYTQY
NA	TRBV18	TRBJ1-5	ASSLGASNQPQH
NA	TRBV27	TRBJ1-1	ASSFGQTNTEAF
TRBD1	TRBV7-9	TRBJ2-7	ASSGGTGGYEQY
NA	TRBV4-3	TRBJ2-7	ASSPDSYEQY
NA	TRBV6-5	TRBJ1-4	ASSSLGVATNEKLF
NA	TRBV6-6	TRBJ1-5	ASSYGIRSNQPQH
NA	TRBV15	TRBJ1-1	ATSRGRYGTEAF
NA	TRBV11-3	TRBJ2-2	ASSLDPGAGGELF
NA	TRBV27	TRBJ2-2	ASSKRVPINTGELF
NA	TRBV28	TRBJ2-1	ASRTPRGEGYNEQF
NA	TRBV6-1	TRBJ1-5	ASTQGGRNNQPQH
NA	TRBV19	TRBJ1-1	ASSIEMVPGGTEAF
TRBD1	TRBV5-1	TRBJ2-1	ASSPQGAVPPNEQF
NA	TRBV7-8	TRBJ1-1	ASSLGRLNTEAF
NA	TRBV19	TRBJ2-3	ASKDGRADTQY
NA	TRBV4-3	TRBJ1-6	ASSQVGADNSPLH
TRBD1	TRBV28	TRBJ1-2	ASSPGDRVLEGYT
TRBD1	TRBV7-2	TRBJ2-5	ASSRDRGETQY
TRBD1	TRBV18	TRBJ1-5	ASSTGQGYQPQH
TRBD1	TRBV28	TRBJ1-2	ASRLTGGNGYT
NA	TRBV7-6	TRBJ2-5	ASSLAQSGETQY
NA	TRBV28	TRBJ1-4	ASRATGIGANEKLF
NA	TRBV7-9	TRBJ1-1	ASSLVQGTNTEAF
NA	TRBV19	TRBJ1-1	ASRGVFGTEAF
NA	TRBV19	TRBJ2-7	ASSIGRQTYEQY
NA	TRBV6-5	TRBJ1-2	ASSYSGGSDNGYT
TRBD1	TRBV6-1	TRBJ1-6	ATGQGSGSPLH
NA	TRBV7-2	TRBJ1-3	ASSLQSDGNTIY
TRBD1	TRBV7-9	TRBJ1-6	ASSQGQGARSPLH
NA	TRBV5-4	TRBJ2-5	ASSPGVQETQY
NA	TRBV15	TRBJ1-4	ATSRRGGGNNEKLF
NA	TRBV19	TRBJ2-3	ASSISGSGTDTQY
TRBD1	TRBV5-4	TRBJ2-2	ASSTGQGMGELF
NA	TRBV19	TRBJ1-5	ASSSTSGRGGFEPQH
NA	TRBV7-2	TRBJ1-3	ASSLVTGNTIY
NA	TRBV19	TRBJ1-5	ASSIRSVNSNQPQH
NA	TRBV7-3	TRBJ1-1	ASSYTSNTEAF
TRBD2	TRBV4-2	TRBJ2-1	ASSQEAGEGRDEQF
NA	TRBV5-4	TRBJ2-2	ASSHPRGELF